This TCR beta chain was obtained from a study of cytomegalovirus exposure and HLA in healthy donors. For the study at large: Early on, a data release was issued that held tens of millions of unique TCRs from HLA-typed donors.

Findings and limits, study-wide: It was in a later analysis that TCR association rates were seen to vary by HLA locus, highest for DRB1 and lowest for HLA-C. The Asian-associated ancestry cluster reportedly had fewer N-insertions than the approximately 670-donor mean in a later analysis. Another analysis was done later, and it associated 15,000 or so TCR beta sequences with HLA alleles at 0.05 false discovery rate.

Primers: 60 Vbeta forward and 13 Jbeta reverse. Measured with immunoSEQ multiplex PCR; TCRdb has only the in-frame clones, and not every one. The profile shows roughly 100,000 clones, about 80% of them singletons. CDR1 and CDR2 (germline): SNHLY, FYNNEI. This CDR3 is 16 amino acids long. The V gene lost 5 bases and the J gene lost 1 base, with 15 bases spanning the gap. Notes on this clone: Its antigen is still unknown.

Sample: PBMCs. The sequence was obtained from a middle-aged man in good health and CMV-seropositive. The chain has TRBV2 and TRBJ1-5, with unresolved D. The chain's CDR3 is CASSPARRGSNQPQHF. The CDR3 DNA reads TGTGCCAGCAGTCCCGCTAGGAGAGGCAGCAATCAGCCCCAGCATTTT.